The TCR beta chain described here comes from a study of blood T cell repertoires in COVID-19 (dated by TCRdb to 2020 to 2022). For the wider study: Samples covering the acute and convalescent phases of COVID-19 were provided by collaborators in the United States, Italy and Spain. The prospective study material was composed of cDNA or gDNA derived from T cells, B-cell-depleted T cells, or PBMCs. The dataset comprised deeply sampled blood TCRbeta repertoires from subjects exposed to, actively infected with, or recovered from COVID-19. The repertoires were released in a freely available public database meant as a resource for research on the immune response to SARS-CoV-2. Samples came from the ongoing ImmuneRACE study (first 160 participants) plus 1,254 subjects from 6 global collaborators. A de-identified subject ID, COVID-19 status, age in years and sex were almost always included in the sample metadata. Where available, HLA class I and class II types were taken from metadata supplied by the sample provider and were not determined by assay-based typing. Summary of the overall study and its limitations: How much clinical and demographic metadata was included differed by source and by participant, and the metadata was provided uncurated.

TCRbeta CDR3 regions were amplified from genomic DNA by means of the immunoSEQ Assay, a bias-controlled multiplex PCR. As for how the authors treated the data: Nucleated cell counts per sample were estimated from amplification of reference gene primers within the assay. Sequence reads were collapsed and filtered to measure the absolute abundance of every unique TCRbeta CDR3 rearrangement. For each sample, productive Simpson clonality was calculated as the square root of Simpson's diversity index across productive rearrangements. TCRdb stores this immuneACCESS table with in-frame sequences only. Part of the clones is absent; in the studies checked, under half of the shortfall reflects unresolved V genes, and no reason is known for the rest. V, J and clone size are those of that table, while D and trimming were read from the DNA. The sample has 330,000 or so clones on record, about 87% of them singletons. The ten largest account for 5% of the sample.

Participants in the prospective study were enrolled through a virtual design, were aged about 18 to 90 years, and lived in approximately 25 United States geographic areas. In the prospective study, cohorts were assigned on the basis of participant-reported clinical history obtained from a screening survey and a study questionnaire. Recovered participants in ImmuneRACE Cohort 3 were defined by two consecutive negative NP/OP PCR tests, clearance by a healthcare professional, or resolution of symptoms. In the prospective study, mobile phlebotomists collected whole blood, serum and a nasopharyngeal or oropharyngeal swab from each participant. Additional blood draws and questionnaires over an approximately 2-month period could optionally be provided by prospective study participants. Before DNA extraction, blood samples from the prospective study were shipped at room temperature or frozen. In this sample, this clone turned up once. It lacks a known antigen. No much larger clone exists at a distance of one base, and base qualities are not known.

Sequencing was done on a sample of PBMCs or T cells enriched from blood (not recorded which). This sequence was found in a man under 40 who had recovered from COVID-19.

The CDR3 protein sequence reads: CAISESGGGTSNQPQHF. At the DNA level, the sequence is TGTGCCATCAGTGAGTCGGGCGGGGGGACTAGCAATCAGCCCCAGCATTTT. The rearranged chain carries TRBV10-3 and TRBJ1-5; possibly the D gene is TRBD1, per 5 matching bases. Between the V and J ends, shortened by 0 bases and 0 bases respectively, the junction contains 12 bases. From the cysteine up to the phenylalanine, the CDR3 has a length of 17 residues. Kept here is only the CDR3 DNA, which spans 51 bases and is read in frame from base 1. The germline V gene sets CDR1 to ENHRY and CDR2 to SYGVKD.